The clone carrying this TCR beta chain came up many times. The data stem from a study of neurological immune-mediated disorders. Synthesis of cDNA used 5'RACE (with 10-nucleotide random UMIs). TCRdb re-called the 5' RACE reads through MiXCR, storing one row per CDR3 protein. The data show roughly 70,000 distinct CDR3 sequences, less than 4% seen once. The CDR3 extends over 16 amino acids. V dropped 5 bases and J dropped 5 bases, with 21 bases sitting between them. Germline CDR1 and CDR2: SGHVS and FQNEAQ. The gene calls are TRBV7-8 and TRBJ1-1, with D perhaps TRBD1 (6 bases). Sequencing was carried out using PBMCs. The source is a man younger than 45 with multiple sclerosis. This CDR3 is CASSLEDSLLRTEAFF. CDR3 nucleotide sequence: TGTGCCAGCAGCCTGGAGGACAGTTTATTAAGGACTGAAGCTTTCTTT.